These 26 T cell receptor beta chains originate from one sample sequenced in a study of early T cells in non-severe SARS-CoV-2 infection. TCRdb re-analysed the 5' RACE reads in MiXCR, keeping a single row per CDR3 protein. This sample carries 65,000 to 70,000 distinct CDR3 sequences, around 9.9% of them seen once, and the ten largest clones take 6.4%. What was sequenced was whole blood. All receptors come from an adult who was a healthcare worker with PCR-confirmed SARS-CoV-2 infection or an uninfected control (not recorded which).

This clonotype has a count of ten or more. The J gene is TRBJ1-1, the V gene TRBV7-9; D possibly corresponds to TRBD1 (6 bases). Looked up from germline, CDR1 is SEHNR and CDR2 is FQNEAQ (reference sequence). The CDR3 covers 14 residues. V gave up 3 bases and J gave up 0 bases, with 8 bases separating them. DNA of the CDR3: TGTGCCAGCAGCTTCCAGGGGATGAACACTGAAGCTTTCTTT. It translates to CASSFQGMNTEAFF.

This clonotype has at least ten counts. The chain carries TRBV5-1 and TRBJ2-7, with no clear D. Deletions cut 3 bases from V and 1 base from J, with 8 bases between. CDR3 length: 13 residues. The V gene's germline CDR1 is SGHRS and CDR2 YFSETQ. CDR3 sequence (DNA): TGCGCCAGCAGCTCGGGCTCATCCTACGAGCAGTACTTC. As protein: CASSSGSSYEQYF.

This rearrangement joins TRBV6-6 to TRBJ2-2; 7 bases line up with TRBD1. Germline V gene data show CDR1 as MNHNY and CDR2 as SVGAGI (reference sequence). This CDR3 region has 15 residues. The trim removed 5 bases at V and 3 bases at J, leaving 6 bases unmatched. CDR3 sequence: CASSQTGKDTGELFF. The CDR3 nucleotides read TGTGCCAGCAGTCAGACAGGGAAGGACACCGGGGAGCTGTTTTTT.

The chain combines TRBV2 with TRBJ2-3; TRBD1 matches at 7 bases. V shed 8 bases and J 6 bases; nucleotides not matched to a gene: 14. Per the germline V gene, CDR1 is SNHLY and CDR2 is FYNNEI. This CDR3 comprises 15 residues. The CDR3 reads CASRGDTGALDTQYF. CDR3 sequence (DNA): TGTGCCAGCCGGGGCGACACAGGGGCCCTGGATACGCAGTATTTT. The variable domain in full, completed from reference TRBV2 and TRBJ2-3, reads EPEVTQTPSHQVTQMGQEVILRCVPISNHLYFYWYRQILGQKVEFLVSFYNNEISEKSEIFDDQFSVERPDGSNFTLKIRSTKLEDSAMYFCASRGDTGALDTQYFGPGTRLTVL.

In this sample, this clonotype turned up many times. The CDR3 is CASRYVPGQGPNTEAFF. The CDR3 DNA reads TGTGCCAGCAGATATGTCCCGGGACAGGGACCGAACACTGAAGCTTTCTTT. The chain carries TRBV12-3 or TRBV12-4 and TRBJ1-1, with 9 positions matching TRBD1. CDR3 size: 17 residues. The V segment lost 6 bases and the J segment 1 base; nucleotides outside the gene matches: 12.

CDR3 amino acids: CSAGVALAATYNEQFF. For the CDR3, the DNA is TGCAGTGCGGGAGTGGCCCTAGCGGCAACCTACAATGAGCAGTTCTTC. V usage is TRBV20-1 and J usage is TRBJ2-1, with 7 bases matching TRBD2. Germline trimming cut 6 bases from V and 2 bases from J; bases unmatched to any gene: 13. Germline-derived CDR1 and CDR2 are DFQATT and SNEGSKA (reference sequence). This CDR3 has 16 amino acids.

This clonotype came up many times. The rearrangement links TRBV20-1 to TRBJ2-1; 14 bases map to TRBD2. Trimming took 4 bases from V and 14 from J; bases not matched to a gene: 10. Germline V lookup: CDR1 DFQATT, CDR2 SNEGSKA (reference sequence). CDR3 length: 14 amino acids. CDR3 DNA sequence: TGCAGTGCTAAGGGACTAGCGGGAGTACAAATTGAGTTCTTC. This translates into CSAKGLAGVQIEFF.

The CDR3 spells CASSQDITGELFF. The CDR3 nucleotides read TGTGCCAGCAGCCAAGACATCACCGGGGAGCTGTTTTTT. V usage is TRBV7-3 and J usage is TRBJ2-2; no clear D gene. Germline CDR1 SGHTA, CDR2 FQGTGA. The CDR3 length is 13 residues. Trimming stripped 5 bases from V and 4 bases from J, with 8 bases between.

The chain carries TRBV5-1 and TRBJ2-3; either TRBD1 or TRBD2 may fit D (5 bases each). Germline lookup yields CDR1 SGHRS and CDR2 YFSETQ. The V end was cut by 7 bases, the J end by 3 bases, with 18 bases between. There are 15 residues in the CDR3. The CDR3 nucleotides read TGCGCCAGCTCCCGGGTGAGGGACCGAACAGATACGCAGTATTTT. This gives the protein CASSRVRDRTDTQYF.

This clonotype has more than one count but fewer than ten. The chain employs TRBV28 and TRBJ2-5; the match to TRBD1 covers 8 bases. In germline, CDR1 is MDHEN, CDR2 SYDVKM. CDR3 length: 18 amino acids. V lost 5 bases and J lost 3; bases outside the gene matches: 17. The CDR3 bases are TGTGCCAGCAGTCCCTCCACAATTGCCAGGGGGCAAGAAGAGACCCAGTACTTC. This gives the protein CASSPSTIARGQEETQYF.

The table lists this clonotype with a few counts. The chain recombines TRBV24-1 with TRBJ2-5, with D maybe TRBD1 (6 bases). V was clipped by 3 bases and J by 1 base, with 17 bases between them. From germline, CDR1 is KGHDR and CDR2 SFDVKD. The CDR3 totals 17 residues. This chain's CDR3 is CATSDTRTAKGQETQYF. In DNA, the CDR3 is TGTGCCACCAGTGATACCCGGACAGCAAAGGGCCAAGAGACCCAGTACTTC.

This clonotype was seen many times. The gene calls are TRBV27 and TRBJ1-2; D unclear. V was shortened by 1 base and J by 6 bases, with 0 bases between the two germline ends. CDR3 length: 10 residues. The germline V gene encodes CDR1 MNHEY and CDR2 SMNVEV (reference sequence). CDR3 coding DNA: TGTGCCAGCAGTTTATATGGCTACACCTTC. Translation: CASSLYGYTF.

The chain combines TRBV7-8 with TRBJ2-3; D uncertain. This CDR3 comprises 17 residues. In germline, CDR1 is SGHVS, CDR2 FQNEAQ. The V end lost 1 base, the J end lost 0 bases, and 14 bases lay between the germline ends. This CDR3 reads CASSLEIRLLSTDTQYF. CDR3 bases: TGTGCCAGCAGCTTAGAAATTAGGCTACTAAGCACAGATACGCAGTATTTT.

This clonotype has at least ten counts. The chain joins TRBV25-1 to TRBJ1-2; no clear D gene. The CDR3 has 12 amino acids. With 3 bases removed from V and 4 bases from J, the gap between germline ends came to 6 bases. The germline gives CDR1 MGHDK, CDR2 SYGVNS. The CDR3 region has the DNA TGTGCCAGCAGTGATGGACCCTATGGCTACACCTTC. This gives the protein CASSDGPYGYTF.

The rearrangement joins TRBV2 to TRBJ1-5; D perhaps matches TRBD1 (5 bases). The CDR3 runs 15 residues. Trimming took off 4 bases at V and 1 base at J, with 11 bases between the two ends. Germline V gene sequence: CDR1 SNHLY, CDR2 FYNNEI. The DNA for the CDR3 is TGTGCCAGCAGTGTGGGGGGATCCAGCAATCAGCCCCAGCATTTT. Translation gives CASSVGGSSNQPQHF.

The V call is TRBV20-1, the J call TRBJ1-1; D may be TRBD1 (6 bases). Trimming took off 5 bases at V and 4 bases at J, with 14 bases between the two ends. Germline loops: CDR1 DFQATT, CDR2 SNEGSKA (reference sequence). The CDR3 length is 13 residues. The CDR3 loop is CSARTALGTEAFF. Written as DNA, the CDR3 is TGCAGTGCTCGGACAGCCCTGGGCACTGAAGCTTTCTTT.

The J gene is TRBJ2-3, the V gene TRBV10-2; D gene ambiguous. There are 14 residues in the CDR3. V gave up 7 bases and J gave up 0 bases, with 11 bases separating them. CDR1 and CDR2 (germline): WSHSY, SAAADI. The CDR3 here is CASIHVSSTDTQYF. DNA for the CDR3: TGCGCCAGCATTCACGTATCTAGCACAGATACGCAGTATTTT.

There are many counts of this clonotype. The genes are TRBV4-1 and TRBJ2-3; D ambiguous. This CDR3 comprises 15 residues. Trimming removed 3 bases at V and 0 bases at J, with 10 bases between. CDR1 and CDR2 from the germline V gene are MGHRA and YSYEKL. CDR3 sequence: CASSQEHQSTDTQYF. In nucleotides, the CDR3 is TGCGCCAGCAGCCAGGAACATCAGAGCACAGATACGCAGTATTTT.

The chain couples TRBV7-6 to TRBJ1-2; TRBD1 agrees at 8 bases. Germline V CDR1 and CDR2: SGHVS, FNYEAQ. CDR3 length equals 14 residues. Trimming cost V 4 bases and J 8 bases; bases outside gene matches: 9. CDR3 in amino acids: CASSSQLAGGGYTF. The DNA for the CDR3 is TGTGCCAGCAGCTCCCAATTAGCAGGGGGCGGCTACACCTTC.

The V call is TRBV25-1, the J call TRBJ2-1; TRBD2 agrees at 7 bases. This CDR3 region has 16 residues. The germline V gene has CDR1 MGHDK and CDR2 SYGVNS. After removal of 2 bases from V and 11 bases from J, the junction contained 15 bases not matched to a gene. The CDR3: CASSERGGEGLLKQFF. The CDR3 nucleotides are TGTGCCAGCAGTGAACGGGGCGGGGAGGGCCTTCTGAAGCAGTTCTTC.

This clonotype was counted a few times. The chain recombines TRBV27 with TRBJ1-1; 9 bases are a match to TRBD1. Germline V CDR1 and CDR2: MNHEY, SMNVEV (reference sequence). The J segment lost 10 bases and the V segment lost 8 bases, leaving 8 bases of the junction unmatched. The CDR3 sequence is 12 residues long. CDR3 coding DNA: TGTGCCAGCTGGACAGGGGAGAGATCAGCTTTCTTT. Protein product: CASWTGERSAFF.

This clonotype was seen a few times. The CDR3 is CATRQALNTEAFF. The DNA of the CDR3 is TGCGCCACGAGACAGGCCCTCAACACTGAAGCTTTCTTT. This chain joins TRBV5-1 and TRBJ1-1, with a weak D call TRBD1 (6 bases). Per the germline V gene, CDR1 is SGHRS and CDR2 is YFSETQ. The CDR3 has 13 residues. Trimming left V 9 bases short and J 2 bases short, with 14 bases between.

As for this clonotype: The CDR3 carries no conserved terminal phenylalanine or tryptophan, so it likely arises from a read error. J is TRBJ2-2 and V is TRBV20-1; 7 bases fit TRBD2. Germline trimming cut 0 bases from V and 7 bases from J; bases unmatched to any gene: 8. The length of the CDR3 is 15 residues. Germline V CDR1 and CDR2: DFQATT, SNEGSKA (reference sequence). The CDR3 sequence is CSARDRRAGDGELFS. In nucleotides, the CDR3 is TGCAGTGCTAGAGACCGAAGGGCGGGAGACGGGGAGCTGTTTTCT.

The gene calls are TRBV6-2 or TRBV6-3 and TRBJ2-2; no clear D. This CDR3 is built from 14 residues. CDR1 is MNHEY and CDR2 is SVGEGT in the germline V gene. V shed 6 bases and J shed 5 bases, with 13 bases lying between them. The CDR3 spells CASRPGLRTGELFF. As DNA, the CDR3 is TGTGCCAGCAGACCCGGCCTGAGGACCGGGGAGCTGTTTTTT.

This clonotype was recorded a few times. The genes are TRBV5-1 and TRBJ2-1; D gene uncertain. Trimming stripped 0 bases from V and 8 bases from J, with 9 bases between. CDR1 is SGHRS, CDR2 YFSETQ, per germline. The CDR3 runs 13 residues. The CDR3 DNA reads TGCGCCAGCAGCTTGGGGCTAGGAGATGAGCAGTTCTTC. Its protein product is CASSLGLGDEQFF.

The V call is TRBV10-3, the J call TRBJ2-7; D is ambiguous. Trimming pared 6 bases from V and 1 base from J, leaving 13 bases between. The CDR3 is 14 residues long. Germline CDR1 reads ENHRY; CDR2 reads SYGVKD. The CDR3 here is CAIRPTAQSYEQYF. Written as DNA, the CDR3 is TGTGCCATCAGACCCACCGCCCAGTCCTACGAGCAGTACTTC.